One sample yielded the 16 T cell receptor beta chains listed below, sequenced in a study of cytomegalovirus exposure and HLA in healthy donors. This table comes from immunoSEQ multiplex PCR, and its TCRdb copy is limited to in-frame clones, with some not included. The data hold some 170,000 clones, with 80% to 90% observed a single time. Sequencing input: PBMCs. The receptors here all came from a woman in her twenties or thirties in good health and CMV-seronegative.

The J gene is TRBJ1-4, the V gene TRBV4-1; D unresolved. The CDR3 sequence is 15 residues long. Germline CDR1 MGHRA, CDR2 YSYEKL. Deletions cut 7 bases from V and 0 bases from J, with 12 bases between. The CDR3 bases are TGCGCCAGCATGTCGGAGCATGCAACTAATGAAAAACTGTTTTTT. It is translated as CASMSEHATNEKLFF.

The rearrangement links TRBV6-1 to TRBJ2-6; no clear D. The CDR3 loop spans 14 amino acids. Germline loops: CDR1 MNHNS, CDR2 SASEGT. Trimming removed 5 bases at V and 0 bases at J, with 5 bases between. The CDR3 loop reads CASSLGSGANVLTF. CDR3 nucleotides: TGTGCCAGCAGTCTGGGCTCTGGGGCCAACGTCCTGACTTTC.

V usage is TRBV12-5 and J usage is TRBJ2-7, with 8 bases identical to TRBD1. CDR3 size: 14 residues. The germline CDR1 and CDR2 sequences are LGHNT and FRNRAP. V shed 5 bases and J 5 bases; nucleotides not matched to a gene: 8. CDR3 in DNA: TGTGCTAGTGGTCCGTCCACAGGGGGGCACGAGCAGTACTTC. Protein sequence: CASGPSTGGHEQYF. Full variable domain (remainder filled in from reference TRBV12-5 and TRBJ2-7): DARVTQTPRHKVTEMGQEVTMRCQPILGHNTVFWYRQTMMQGLELLAYFRNRAPLDDSGMPKDRFSAEMPDATLATLKIQPSEPRDSAVYFCASGPSTGGHEQYFGPGTRLTVT.

The chain recombines TRBV25-1 with TRBJ2-5; 9 bases fit TRBD2. This CDR3 region has 15 residues. Germline lookup yields CDR1 MGHDK and CDR2 SYGVNS. V lost 3 bases, J lost 5 bases, and 7 bases stayed unmatched. Here the CDR3 DNA reads TGTGCCAGCAGTGAGGGAGCGGGGGGAGCCGAGACCCAGTACTTC. Amino acid sequence: CASSEGAGGAETQYF.

This rearrangement joins TRBV4-1 to TRBJ2-7; 8 bases align to TRBD2. The length of the CDR3 is 17 residues. Per germline, CDR1 MGHRA and CDR2 YSYEKL. V was pared by 0 bases and J by 2 bases, with 9 bases of the junction left unmatched. As DNA, the CDR3 is TGCGCCAGCAGCCAAGAAGGCGGGGTTAGCGGGACCTACGAGCAGTACTTC. This encodes CASSQEGGVSGTYEQYF.

This chain links TRBV27 with TRBJ2-4; perhaps TRBD1 as D (5 bases). With 6 bases removed from V and 5 bases from J, the gap between germline ends came to 20 bases. Germline CDR1 MNHEY, CDR2 SMNVEV (reference sequence). The CDR3 sequence is 16 residues long. In DNA form, the CDR3 reads TGTGCCAGCAGGCGCCTAGGGGATACCCGGGAAAACATTCAGTACTTC. Amino acid sequence: CASRRLGDTRENIQYF.

The genes are TRBV30 and TRBJ1-4, with D perhaps matching TRBD1 (6 bases). CDR3 length: 13 amino acids. Germline V gene data show CDR1 as GTSNPN and CDR2 as SVGIG (reference sequence). V lost 7 bases and J 11 bases, leaving 20 bases between the germline ends. The CDR3 loop reads CASTDMGARKLFF. As DNA, the CDR3 is TGTGCCTCCACGGACATGGGGGCGCGGAAACTGTTTTTT.

The chain couples TRBV6-5 to TRBJ1-3; D not resolved. Deletions cut 0 bases from V and 10 bases from J, with 13 bases between. In germline, CDR1 is MNHEY, CDR2 SVGAGI. The CDR3 spans 14 residues. This CDR3 reads CASSYSGAGGTIYF. DNA of the CDR3: TGTGCCAGCAGTTACTCGGGAGCCGGCGGGACCATATATTTT.

J is TRBJ2-3 and V is TRBV5-1, with 7 bases lining up with TRBD1. Germline V gene lookup returns CDR1 SGHRS and CDR2 YFSETQ. V lost 1 base, J lost 3 bases, and 8 bases stayed unmatched. This CDR3 has 16 residues. The CDR3 here is CASSLKRGRTTDTQYF. The CDR3 DNA reads TGCGCCAGCAGCTTGAAGAGGGGGCGGACGACAGATACGCAGTATTTT.

This clone appeared a single time. The chain carries TRBV9 and TRBJ2-7, with D perhaps TRBD1 (5 bases). V was pared by 0 bases and J by 3 bases, with 10 bases between. Germline CDR1 is SGDLS and CDR2 is YYNGEE. The CDR3 runs 14 residues. The CDR3 spells CASSVGDGHYEQYF. In nucleotides, the CDR3 is TGTGCCAGCAGCGTAGGAGACGGACACTACGAGCAGTACTTC.

The chain has TRBV2 and TRBJ1-1; 12 bases map to TRBD1. V was pared by 5 bases and J by 2 bases, with 6 bases of the junction left unmatched. Germline V CDR1 and CDR2: SNHLY, FYNNEI. The CDR3 runs 16 residues. The CDR3 protein is CASSKGTGGDNTEAFF. CDR3 sequence (DNA): TGTGCCAGCAGTAAAGGGACAGGGGGCGATAACACTGAAGCTTTCTTT.

This chain uses TRBV27 with TRBJ2-2, with D possibly matching TRBD2 (6 bases). The CDR3 has 14 amino acids. Germline V gives CDR1 MNHEY, CDR2 SMNVEV (reference sequence). V dropped 5 bases and J dropped 4 bases, with 11 bases sitting between them. As DNA, the CDR3 is TGTGCCAGCAGTGGTCCGGGAGCCACCGGGGAGCTGTTTTTT. Protein product: CASSGPGATGELFF.

The V and J genes are TRBV11-2 and TRBJ2-1; D is uncertain. Germline CDR1 reads SGHAT; CDR2 reads FQNNGV. V was clipped by 4 bases and J by 7 bases, with 8 bases between them. The CDR3 is 12 residues long. The CDR3 sequence: CASSSLRNEQFF. DNA of the CDR3: TGTGCCAGCAGCTCCTTGAGGAATGAGCAGTTCTTC.

This chain uses TRBV9 with TRBJ2-3; no clear D. Deletions cut 0 bases from V and 2 bases from J, with 10 bases between. This CDR3 region has 15 residues. Germline CDR1 reads SGDLS; CDR2 reads YYNGEE. The CDR3 DNA sequence: TGTGCCAGCAGCGTAGTTGGGAAGGCCACAGATACGCAGTATTTT. Its translation is CASSVVGKATDTQYF.

V and J are TRBV29-1 and TRBJ2-7; TRBD1 matches at 7 bases. The CDR3 runs 14 residues. V gave up 7 bases and J gave up 2 bases; unmatched junction bases: 11. Germline CDR1 is SQVTM and CDR2 is ANQGSEA. The CDR3 reads CSAIRQGVPYEQYF. As DNA, the CDR3 is TGCAGCGCCATCCGACAGGGTGTTCCCTACGAGCAGTACTTC.

The chain uses TRBV19 and TRBJ1-6, with 9 nucleotides matching TRBD1. V was pared by 4 bases and J by 0 bases, with 4 bases of the junction left unmatched. The CDR3 is made up of 17 amino acids. Per germline, CDR1 LNHDA and CDR2 SQIVND (reference sequence). CDR3 DNA: TGTGCCAGTAGTACCCCGACAGGGGGCTCCTATAATTCACCCCTCCACTTT. Its translation is CASSTPTGGSYNSPLHF.